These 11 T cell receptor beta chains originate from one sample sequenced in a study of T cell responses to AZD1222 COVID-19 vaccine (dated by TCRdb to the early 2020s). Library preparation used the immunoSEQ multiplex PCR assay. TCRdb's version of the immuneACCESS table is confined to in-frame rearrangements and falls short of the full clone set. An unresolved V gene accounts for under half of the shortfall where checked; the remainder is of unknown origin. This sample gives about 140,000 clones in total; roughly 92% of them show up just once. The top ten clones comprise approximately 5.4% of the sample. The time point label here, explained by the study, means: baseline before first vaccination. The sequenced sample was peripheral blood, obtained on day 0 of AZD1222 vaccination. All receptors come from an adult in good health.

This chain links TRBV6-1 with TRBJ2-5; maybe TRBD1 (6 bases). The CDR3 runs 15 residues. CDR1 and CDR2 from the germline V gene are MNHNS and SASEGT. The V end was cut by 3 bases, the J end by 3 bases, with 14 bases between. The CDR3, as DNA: TGTGCCAGCAGTGATCCGGGACACCTTAAAGAGACCCAGTACTTC. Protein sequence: CASSDPGHLKETQYF.

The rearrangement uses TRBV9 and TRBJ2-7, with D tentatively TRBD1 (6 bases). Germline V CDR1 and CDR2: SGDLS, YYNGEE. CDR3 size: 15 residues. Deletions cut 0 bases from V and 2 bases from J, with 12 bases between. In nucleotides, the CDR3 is TGTGCCAGCAGCGTAGGGACAGTGAATACCTACGAGCAGTACTTC. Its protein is CASSVGTVNTYEQYF. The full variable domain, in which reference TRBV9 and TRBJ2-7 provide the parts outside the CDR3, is DSGVTQTPKHLITATGQRVTLRCSPRSGDLSVYWYQQSLDQGLQFLIQYYNGEERAKGNILERFSAQQFPDLHSELNLSSLELGDSALYFCASSVGTVNTYEQYFGPGTRLTVT.

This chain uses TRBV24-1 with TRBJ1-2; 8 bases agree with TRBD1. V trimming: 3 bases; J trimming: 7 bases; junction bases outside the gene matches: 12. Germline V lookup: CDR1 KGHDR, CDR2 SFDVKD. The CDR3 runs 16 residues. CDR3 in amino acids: CATSDPQQGVYSGYTF. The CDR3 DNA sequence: TGTGCCACCAGTGATCCGCAACAGGGGGTTTATAGTGGCTACACCTTC.

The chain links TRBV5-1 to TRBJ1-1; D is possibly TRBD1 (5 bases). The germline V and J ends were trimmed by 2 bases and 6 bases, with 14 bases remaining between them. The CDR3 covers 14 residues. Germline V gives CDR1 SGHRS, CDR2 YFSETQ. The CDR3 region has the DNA TGCGCCAGCAGCTTTAGGCAGGGACGGCCTGAAGCTTTCTTT. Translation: CASSFRQGRPEAFF.

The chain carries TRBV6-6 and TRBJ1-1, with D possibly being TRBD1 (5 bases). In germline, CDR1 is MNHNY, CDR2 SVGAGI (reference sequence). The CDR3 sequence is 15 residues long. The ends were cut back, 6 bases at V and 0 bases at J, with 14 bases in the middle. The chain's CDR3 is CASRRTGAVNTEAFF. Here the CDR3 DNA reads TGTGCCAGCAGACGAACTGGGGCAGTGAACACTGAAGCTTTCTTT.

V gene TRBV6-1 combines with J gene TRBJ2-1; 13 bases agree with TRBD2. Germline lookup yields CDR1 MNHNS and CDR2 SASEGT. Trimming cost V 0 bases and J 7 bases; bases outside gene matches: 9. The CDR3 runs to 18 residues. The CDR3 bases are TGTGCCAGCAGTGAAGCCAGGGGGACTAGCGGGGTTAAGAATGAGCAGTTCTTC. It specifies CASSEARGTSGVKNEQFF.

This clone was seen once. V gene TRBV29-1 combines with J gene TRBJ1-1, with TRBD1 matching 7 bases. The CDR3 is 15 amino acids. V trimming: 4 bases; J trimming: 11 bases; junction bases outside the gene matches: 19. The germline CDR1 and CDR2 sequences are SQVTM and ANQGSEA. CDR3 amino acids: CSVVAGDSWVSGAFF. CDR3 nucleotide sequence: TGCAGCGTTGTCGCTGGGGACAGTTGGGTCTCGGGGGCTTTCTTT.

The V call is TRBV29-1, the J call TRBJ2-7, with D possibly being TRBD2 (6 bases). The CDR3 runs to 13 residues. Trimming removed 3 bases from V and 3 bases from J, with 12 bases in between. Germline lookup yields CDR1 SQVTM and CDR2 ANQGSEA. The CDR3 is CSVDVEGSYEQYF. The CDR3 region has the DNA TGCAGCGTTGATGTGGAGGGGAGCTACGAGCAGTACTTC.

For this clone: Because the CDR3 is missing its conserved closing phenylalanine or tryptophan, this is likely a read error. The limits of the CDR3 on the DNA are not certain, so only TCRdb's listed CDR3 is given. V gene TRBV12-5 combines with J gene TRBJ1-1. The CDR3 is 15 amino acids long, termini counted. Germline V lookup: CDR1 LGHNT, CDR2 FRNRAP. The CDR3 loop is CASGLVLSGLGRILI.

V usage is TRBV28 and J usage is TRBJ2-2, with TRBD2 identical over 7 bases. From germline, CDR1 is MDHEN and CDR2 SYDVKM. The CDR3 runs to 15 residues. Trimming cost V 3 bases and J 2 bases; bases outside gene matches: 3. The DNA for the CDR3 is TGTGCCAGCAGTTTCCCGGGGGGTAACACCGGGGAGCTGTTTTTT. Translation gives CASSFPGGNTGELFF. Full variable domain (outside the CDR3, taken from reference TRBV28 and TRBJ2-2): DVKVTQSSRYLVKRTGEKVFLECVQDMDHENMFWYRQDPGLGLRLIYFSYDVKMKEKGDIPEGYSVSREKKERFSLILESASTNQTSMYLCASSFPGGNTGELFFGEGSRLTVL.

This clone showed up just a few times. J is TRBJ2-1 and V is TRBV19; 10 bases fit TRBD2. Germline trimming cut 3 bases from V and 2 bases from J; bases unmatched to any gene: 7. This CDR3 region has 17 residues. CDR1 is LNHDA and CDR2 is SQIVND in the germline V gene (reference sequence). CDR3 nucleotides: TGTGCCAGTAGTATTCGACTAGCGGGCTTTACCTACAATGAGCAGTTCTTC. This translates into CASSIRLAGFTYNEQFF. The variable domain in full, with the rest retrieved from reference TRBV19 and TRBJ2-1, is DGGITQSPKYLFRKEGQNVTLSCEQNLNHDAMYWYRQDPGQGLRLIYYSQIVNDFQKGDIAEGYSVSREKKESFPLTVTSAQKNPTAFYLCASSIRLAGFTYNEQFFGPGTRLTVL.